This entry lists 4 T cell receptor beta chains sequenced from one sample in a study of cytomegalovirus exposure and HLA in healthy donors. Using immunoSEQ multiplex PCR, the repertoire was profiled, and TCRdb retains in-frame clones only, with some absent. The sample carries some 150,000 clones, 80% to 90% recorded once. The material sequenced was PBMCs. The receptors derive from a woman aged 25 to 39 in good health and CMV-seronegative.

The chain links TRBV19 to TRBJ2-1; a possible D gene is TRBD1 (6 bases). There are 15 residues in the CDR3. The V end lost 6 bases, the J end lost 1 base, and 13 bases lay between the germline ends. Germline lookup yields CDR1 LNHDA and CDR2 SQIVND (reference sequence). DNA of the CDR3: TGTGCCAGTAGCCGCAGGGGAACGTCCTACAATGAGCAGTTCTTC. It translates to CASSRRGTSYNEQFF. The full variable domain, its missing parts supplied by reference TRBV19 and TRBJ2-1, is DGGITQSPKYLFRKEGQNVTLSCEQNLNHDAMYWYRQDPGQGLRLIYYSQIVNDFQKGDIAEGYSVSREKKESFPLTVTSAQKNPTAFYLCASSRRGTSYNEQFFGPGTRLTVL.

This clone was picked up one time. The J gene is TRBJ1-2, the V gene TRBV5-4; D may be TRBD1 (5 bases). V was cut by 1 base and J by 4 bases, with 8 bases left in between. This CDR3 comprises 13 residues. Germline lookup yields CDR1 SGHNT and CDR2 YYREEE (reference sequence). In nucleotides, the CDR3 is TGTGCCAGCAGCTTGTACGGGGGCTATGGCTACACCTTC. Translating gives CASSLYGGYGYTF.

This rearrangement joins TRBV6-6 to TRBJ1-2; TRBD1 might be the D (6 bases). CDR1 and CDR2 (germline): MNHNY, SVGAGI (reference sequence). Trimming left V 1 base short and J 3 bases short, with 9 bases between. This CDR3 has 14 amino acids. CDR3 protein: CASSYFEGDYGYTF. In nucleotides, the CDR3 is TGTGCCAGCAGTTACTTTGAGGGGGACTATGGCTACACCTTC.

The genes are TRBV5-8 and TRBJ2-2; 8 bases are a match to TRBD1. In germline, CDR1 is SGHTS, CDR2 YDEGEE. The CDR3 has 16 residues. The J segment lost 7 bases and the V segment lost 2 bases, leaving 10 bases of the junction unmatched. In DNA, the CDR3 is TGTGCCAGCAGCTTCTGGTCAGGGGGCCGTAGCGGGGAGCTGTTTTTT. This gives the protein CASSFWSGGRSGELFF.